The clone carrying this T cell receptor beta chain appeared many times. This record comes from a study of T cells in Graves' hyperthyroidism and ophthalmopathy. Regions amplified from RNA transcripts were the TCR beta CDR3 regions. The HTBI primer set drove a first-round RT-PCR of the TCR CDR3. Via MiXCR, TCRdb re-called the multiplex PCR reads, giving one row per CDR3 protein. Of approximately 400,000 distinct CDR3 sequences in the sample, around an eighth were seen once. Germline V CDR1 and CDR2: LGHDT, YNNKEL (reference sequence). V was cut by 4 bases and J by 3 bases, with 13 bases left in between. This CDR3 comprises 15 residues.

The chain combines TRBV3-1 with TRBJ1-3; D call uncertain. This TCR was sampled from a man between 45 and 60 years old with Graves' ophthalmopathy. Sequenced input: blood. In DNA form, the CDR3 reads TGTGCCAGCAGCCCGTGGTCTGTACTTGGAAACACCATATATTTT. Protein product: CASSPWSVLGNTIYF.